The 32 T cell receptor beta chains listed next were all sequenced from one sample in a study of vaccination and CD4 T cells after COVID-19. The assay that was used to sequence DNA from cultured CD4+ T cells was the Oncomine TCR Beta short-read assay. From the PCR reads, TCRdb called clonotypes with MiXCR, one entry per CDR3 protein. Of 11,000 to 15,000 distinct CDR3 sequences listed, less than 50% were seen once; the top ten hold approximately 17%. Their specific antigens are unknown. Treatment in this sample: roughly 10-day PBMC culture with coronavirus spike peptide pools or control peptides (ViraFEST assay). The material sequenced was cultured CD4+ T cells from blood. These receptors all come from a human donor with COVID-19.

This clonotype has a handful of counts. The chain carries TRBV7-9 and TRBJ2-5, with D possibly being TRBD1 (5 bases). The CDR3 is 13 amino acids. The germline gives CDR1 SEHNR, CDR2 FQNEAQ (reference sequence). V lost 2 bases to trimming and J lost 4 bases, with 8 bases between them. The CDR3 DNA is TGTGCCAGCAGCTTATCAGGGTCAGAGACCCAGTACTTC. It codes for CASSLSGSETQYF.

The rearrangement uses TRBV24-1 and TRBJ2-1, with 14 bases identical to TRBD2. V dropped 4 bases and J dropped 1; count of bases not matched to a gene: 5. This CDR3 has 18 residues. Germline assignment: CDR1 KGHDR and CDR2 SFDVKD. In nucleotides, the CDR3 is TGTGCCACCAGTGACCGGACTAGCGGGGGGCGGTCCTACAATGAGCAGTTCTTC. Translating gives CATSDRTSGGRSYNEQFF.

This chain links TRBV10-3 with TRBJ2-5; D remains ambiguous. The CDR3 extends over 14 amino acids. Germline-derived CDR1 and CDR2 are ENHRY and SYGVKD. Trimming left V 6 bases short and J 1 base short, with 12 bases between. CDR3 sequence (DNA): TGTGCCATCAGCCGCCTGCAGATCCAAGAGACCCAGTACTTC. Translated, it gives CAISRLQIQETQYF.

Only a few counts were recorded for this clonotype. Germline is not matched at one junction end, which may reflect a read error. This rearrangement joins TRBV28 to TRBJ2-1, with D possibly being TRBD2 (5 bases). Germline V lookup: CDR1 MDHEN, CDR2 SYDVKM. The CDR3 totals 14 residues. The DNA of the CDR3 is TGTGCCAGCAGTTTAGAGGGCTCCGACAATGAGCAGTTCTTC. Translating gives CASSLEGSDNEQFF. The full variable domain, completed using reference TRBV28 and TRBJ2-1, is DVKVTQSSRYLVKRTGEKVFLECVQDMDHENMFWYRQDPGLGLRLIYFSYDVKMKEKGDIPEGYSVSREKKERFSLILESASTNQTSMYLCASSLEGSDNEQFFGPGTRLTVL.

This clonotype was picked up one time. This chain uses TRBV14 with TRBJ2-2; perhaps TRBD1 as D (6 bases). V was clipped by 1 base and J by 3 bases, with 15 bases between them. Germline V gene data show CDR1 as SGHDN and CDR2 as FVKESK. This CDR3 has 17 residues. The DNA for the CDR3 is TGTGCCAGCAGCCAAGTCCAGGGGCCGGTTCACACCGGGGAGCTGTTTTTT. It specifies CASSQVQGPVHTGELFF.

J is TRBJ2-1 and V is TRBV12-3 or TRBV12-4, with 9 bases lining up with TRBD2. The CDR3 is 13 residues long. V trimming: 7 bases; J trimming: 15 bases; junction bases outside the gene matches: 13. The CDR3 nucleotides read TGTGCCAGCACCGAAAGGCGGGGGGGCCGGGGGTTCTTC. This gives the protein CASTERRGGRGFF.

This chain links TRBV6-1 with TRBJ2-7, with D possibly being TRBD1 (5 bases). The CDR3 runs to 14 residues. V was clipped by 6 bases and J by 6 bases, with 18 bases between them. Per the germline V gene, CDR1 is MNHNS and CDR2 is SASEGT. CDR3 amino acids: CASSPRAPQTEQYF. The CDR3 DNA follows: TGTGCCAGCAGCCCCAGGGCTCCCCAGACCGAGCAGTACTTC.

The table lists this clonotype with a few counts. This chain uses TRBV19 with TRBJ1-5, with TRBD1 identical over 7 bases. From germline, CDR1 is LNHDA and CDR2 SQIVND (reference sequence). V shed 4 bases and J 3 bases; nucleotides not matched to a gene: 3. The CDR3 is 14 residues long. The chain's CDR3 is CASSTTGSNQPQHF. DNA of the CDR3: TGTGCCAGTAGTACGACAGGGTCCAATCAGCCCCAGCATTTT.

The chain joins TRBV5-1 to TRBJ2-5; TRBD1 matches 7 bases. CDR3 length: 16 residues. The germline gives CDR1 SGHRS, CDR2 YFSETQ. Unmatched junction bases numbered 9, after V lost 0 bases and J lost 4 bases. The CDR3 coding sequence is TGCGCCAGCAGCTTGGCTGAGGGGGCCGGGGTAGAGACCCAGTACTTC. The encoded protein is CASSLAEGAGVETQYF. Using reference TRBV5-1 and TRBJ2-5 for the parts outside the CDR3, the full variable domain is KAGVTQTPRYLIKTRGQQVTLSCSPISGHRSVSWYQQTPGQGLQFLFEYFSETQRNKGNFPGRFSGRQFSNSRSEMNVSTLELGDSALYLCASSLAEGAGVETQYFGPGTRLLVL.

This clonotype was found a few times. CDR3 residues: CASGRQGNMNTEAFF. CDR3 DNA sequence: TGTGCCAGTGGGAGACAGGGAAACATGAACACTGAAGCTTTCTTT. This chain uses TRBV19 with TRBJ1-1; 7 bases are shared with TRBD1. V gave up 8 bases and J gave up 0 bases; unmatched junction bases: 9. Germline V CDR1 and CDR2: LNHDA, SQIVND (reference sequence). CDR3 length equals 15 residues.

V usage is TRBV9 and J usage is TRBJ1-1; no definite D call. CDR3 length equals 14 residues. V was clipped by 3 bases and J by 4 bases, with 13 bases between them. Per the germline V gene, CDR1 is SGDLS and CDR2 is YYNGEE. The CDR3 DNA reads as TGTGCCAGCAGCGAACGGGCTCTGGGCACTGAAGCTTTCTTT. This codes for CASSERALGTEAFF.

This clonotype was observed a handful of times. The rearrangement joins TRBV7-8 to TRBJ2-1; the D is unclear. CDR1 SGHVS and CDR2 FQNEAQ come from the germline V gene. Trimming stripped 1 base from V and 9 bases from J, with 13 bases between. CDR3 length equals 14 residues. In DNA, the CDR3 is TGTGCCAGCAGCTTAGTGGGTAGCTCCAGTGAGCAGTTCTTC. Translation: CASSLVGSSSEQFF.

The chain joins TRBV7-2 to TRBJ2-5; 9 positions match TRBD2. Germline V gene sequence: CDR1 SGHTA, CDR2 FQGNSA. This CDR3 region has 14 residues. V was pared by 3 bases and J by 6 bases, with 5 bases of the junction left unmatched. This CDR3 reads CASSLRGGTKTQYF. The CDR3 bases are TGTGCCAGCAGCTTGCGGGGGGGCACAAAGACCCAGTACTTC.

This clonotype was counted a few times. This chain links TRBV6-2 or TRBV6-3 with TRBJ1-6; D gene ambiguous. In germline, CDR1 is MNHEY, CDR2 SVGEGT. The CDR3 covers 15 residues. The CDR3: CAGSPSRQENSPLHF. The DNA of the CDR3 is TGTGCGGGGTCCCCGAGCCGGCAGGAGAATTCACCCCTCCACTTT.

V is TRBV2 and J is TRBJ2-7; 7 nucleotides agree with TRBD1. Unmatched junction bases numbered 4, after V lost 8 bases and J lost 0 bases. There are 13 residues in the CDR3. CDR1 and CDR2 (germline): SNHLY, FYNNEI. The CDR3 bases are TGTGCCAGCTACCGGGACAGCTCCTACGAGCAGTACTTC. Protein sequence: CASYRDSSYEQYF. The full variable domain, its missing parts supplied by reference TRBV2 and TRBJ2-7, is EPEVTQTPSHQVTQMGQEVILRCVPISNHLYFYWYRQILGQKVEFLVSFYNNEISEKSEIFDDQFSVERPDGSNFTLKIRSTKLEDSAMYFCASYRDSSYEQYFGPGTRLTVT.

The gene calls are TRBV2 and TRBJ1-5; no firm D call. The CDR3 sequence is 14 residues long. V lost 4 bases and J lost 3, with 10 bases in between. Germline V CDR1 and CDR2: SNHLY, FYNNEI. The CDR3 region is CASSVRRINQPQHF. The CDR3 bases are TGTGCCAGCAGTGTTCGTCGGATCAATCAGCCCCAGCATTTT.

This clonotype has only a few counts. The genes are TRBV7-2 and TRBJ1-2, with a tentative D call TRBD1 (5 bases). In germline, CDR1 is SGHTA, CDR2 FQGNSA. Deletions cut 3 bases from V and 5 bases from J, with 10 bases between. The CDR3 totals 13 residues. The CDR3 spells CASSLWGGYGYTF. For the CDR3, the DNA is TGTGCCAGCAGCTTGTGGGGGGGTTATGGCTACACCTTC. Looking up the rest from reference TRBV7-2 and TRBJ1-2 gives the full variable domain: GAGVSQSPSNKVTEKGKDVELRCDPISGHTALYWYRQSLGQGLEFLIYFQGNSAPDKSGLPSDRFSAERTGGSVSTLTIQRTQQEDSAVYLCASSLWGGYGYTFGSGTRLTVV.

The chain carries TRBV7-8 and TRBJ2-7; D unclear. Germline V gene data show CDR1 as SGHVS and CDR2 as FQNEAQ. With 1 base removed from V and 3 bases from J, the gap between germline ends came to 10 bases. This CDR3 region has 14 residues. The CDR3 DNA sequence: TGTGCCAGCAGCTTAGGAGTCCAGTACTACGAGCAGTACTTC. Amino acid sequence: CASSLGVQYYEQYF.

The rearrangement uses TRBV28 and TRBJ2-7; TRBD2 aligns across 11 bases. V trimming: 6 bases; J trimming: 5 bases; junction bases outside the gene matches: 6. The CDR3 is 14 residues long. Per the germline V gene, CDR1 is MDHEN and CDR2 is SYDVKM. The CDR3 loop reads CASSVSGGAHEQYF. Here the CDR3 DNA reads TGTGCCAGCAGCGTTAGCGGGGGGGCCCACGAGCAGTACTTC.

The chain combines TRBV5-5 with TRBJ1-1; maybe TRBD1 (5 bases). CDR3 length equals 17 residues. V lost 3 bases to trimming and J lost 2 bases, with 20 bases between them. The germline CDR1 and CDR2 sequences are SGHKS and YYEKEE (reference sequence). The CDR3 DNA is TGTGCCAGCAGCTGGGGAGGACGCGGGGGGTCAAACACTGAAGCTTTCTTT. This encodes CASSWGGRGGSNTEAFF.

The CDR3 DNA reads TGTGCCAGCAGCTTAAGACCATCTAGCACAGATACGCAGTATTTT. Translated: CASSLRPSSTDTQYF. This chain joins TRBV11-1 and TRBJ2-3; D is uncertain. The germline CDR1 and CDR2 sequences are SGHAT and FQDESV (reference sequence). V gave up 2 bases and J gave up 0 bases, with 9 bases separating them. This CDR3 has 15 amino acids. Full variable domain (missing parts from reference TRBV11-1 and TRBJ2-3): EAEVAQSPRYKITEKSQAVAFWCDPISGHATLYWYRQILGQGPELLVQFQDESVVDDSQLPKDRFSAERLKGVDSTLKIQPAELGDSAMYLCASSLRPSSTDTQYFGPGTRLTVL.

J is TRBJ1-2 and V is TRBV25-1; 7 bases are shared with TRBD1. Germline trimming cut 6 bases from V and 8 bases from J; bases unmatched to any gene: 9. Per the germline V gene, CDR1 is MGHDK and CDR2 is SYGVNS. The CDR3 totals 13 residues. The CDR3 protein is CASSGSYRGGYTF. The CDR3 bases are TGTGCCAGCAGCGGGAGCTACAGGGGAGGCTACACCTTC.

The chain carries TRBV5-1 and TRBJ2-5, with 8 bases lining up with TRBD1. Germline CDR1 is SGHRS and CDR2 is YFSETQ. Trimming cost V 0 bases and J 3 bases; bases outside gene matches: 4. CDR3 length: 15 amino acids. CDR3 DNA: TGCGCCAGCAGCTTGGATCAGGGGGCGAAAGAGACCCAGTACTTC. Translating it yields CASSLDQGAKETQYF.

This chain links TRBV5-4 with TRBJ2-2, with 9 bases identical to TRBD1. The CDR3 spans 16 residues. Germline V gene sequence: CDR1 SGHNT, CDR2 YYREEE (reference sequence). V dropped 2 bases and J dropped 4; count of bases not matched to a gene: 6. CDR3 region: CASSLGQGISTGELFF. In DNA, the CDR3 is TGTGCCAGCAGCTTAGGACAGGGGATTTCCACCGGGGAGCTGTTTTTT.

The chain is built from TRBV6-5 and TRBJ2-7; D possibly uses TRBD1 or TRBD2 (5 bases each). CDR1 and CDR2 (germline): MNHEY, SVGAGI. The length of the CDR3 is 11 residues. V gave up 0 bases and J gave up 9 bases, with 6 bases separating them. CDR3: CASSYSGTQYF. The CDR3 nucleotides read TGTGCCAGCAGTTACTCGGGGACGCAGTACTTC.

This clonotype was counted between two and nine times. This chain links TRBV7-6 with TRBJ2-2, with 10 nucleotides matching TRBD2. J gave up 4 bases and V 5 bases, and 4 bases lay outside the gene matches. The germline V gene encodes CDR1 SGHVS and CDR2 FNYEAQ. CDR3 length equals 15 residues. In nucleotides, the CDR3 is TGTGCCAGCAGCAGTCTAGCGGGGGCCACCGGGGAGCTGTTTTTT. Amino acids: CASSSLAGATGELFF.

The chain carries TRBV18 and TRBJ2-7, with 7 bases matching TRBD2. From germline, CDR1 is KGHSH and CDR2 LQKENI. V lost 5 bases, J lost 3 bases, and 7 bases stayed unmatched. CDR3 length equals 14 residues. The CDR3 loop is CASSREGPGYEQYF. The CDR3 bases are TGTGCCAGCTCAAGGGAGGGCCCAGGCTACGAGCAGTACTTC. Full variable domain (remainder filled in from reference TRBV18 and TRBJ2-7): NAGVMQNPRHLVRRRGQEARLRCSPMKGHSHVYWYRQLPEEGLKFMVYLQKENIIDESGMPKERFSAEFPKEGPSILRIQQVVRGDSAAYFCASSREGPGYEQYFGPGTRLTVT.

This clonotype was seen a few times. V gene TRBV2 combines with J gene TRBJ2-7, with D maybe TRBD2 (5 bases). V lost 7 bases and J lost 2, with 12 bases in between. Per germline, CDR1 SNHLY and CDR2 FYNNEI. The CDR3 is 13 residues long. CDR3 in DNA: TGTGCCAGCACGGCCAGCGGCCCCTACGAGCAGTACTTC. It codes for CASTASGPYEQYF. Full variable domain (remainder filled in from reference TRBV2 and TRBJ2-7): EPEVTQTPSHQVTQMGQEVILRCVPISNHLYFYWYRQILGQKVEFLVSFYNNEISEKSEIFDDQFSVERPDGSNFTLKIRSTKLEDSAMYFCASTASGPYEQYFGPGTRLTVT.

This clonotype has a handful of counts. The rearrangement joins TRBV11-2 to TRBJ2-1; a possible D gene is TRBD1 (5 bases). This CDR3 has 15 residues. In germline, CDR1 is SGHAT, CDR2 FQNNGV. The ends were cut back, 5 bases at V and 0 bases at J, with 11 bases in the middle. The CDR3 DNA sequence: TGTGCCAGCAGCCACCCAGGGATCTCCTACAATGAGCAGTTCTTC. Its translation: CASSHPGISYNEQFF.

This clonotype has more than one count but fewer than ten. V usage is TRBV2 and J usage is TRBJ1-6; 7 positions agree with TRBD1. The CDR3 is 15 amino acids. V dropped 11 bases and J dropped 7; count of bases not matched to a gene: 14. Germline V lookup: CDR1 SNHLY, CDR2 FYNNEI. The CDR3 loop reads CAGQEANPKNSPLHF. CDR3 DNA sequence: TGTGCCGGACAGGAAGCGAATCCAAAGAATTCACCCCTCCACTTT.

This clonotype turned up a few times. This chain joins TRBV11-2 and TRBJ1-1, with 10 nucleotides matching TRBD1. CDR1 is SGHAT and CDR2 is FQNNGV in the germline V gene. CDR3 length: 18 residues. J gave up 0 bases and V 4 bases, and 11 bases lay outside the gene matches. CDR3 nucleotides: TGTGCCAGCAGCTCCAGACAGGGGGCGCGGGGTATGAACACTGAAGCTTTCTTT. Translation gives CASSSRQGARGMNTEAFF.

This clonotype was counted between two and nine times. The CDR3 protein is CATAQDLQETQYF. Written as DNA, the CDR3 is TGTGCCACAGCGCAGGACCTACAAGAGACCCAGTACTTC. The genes are TRBV12-3 or TRBV12-4 and TRBJ2-5, with D hard to call. Trimming left V 10 bases short and J 2 bases short, with 14 bases between. This CDR3 is 13 amino acids long.